Below, 7 T cell receptor beta chains from the same sample are listed, as sequenced in a study of neoadjuvant anti-PD-1 for oral cavity cancer. Data came from immunoSEQ multiplex PCR; TCRdb stores just in-frame clones and leaves some out. This repertoire shows about 16,000 clones, about two thirds found once; its top ten account for roughly 3%. The sample consisted of PBMCs, taken before nivolumab (anti-PD-1) treatment. Every receptor here comes from a person between 40 and 79 years old with oral cavity squamous cell carcinoma.

The rearrangement links TRBV4-1 to TRBJ2-2; TRBD2 matches 7 bases. The CDR3 spans 20 residues. The J segment lost 0 bases and the V segment lost 0 bases, leaving 13 bases of the junction unmatched. Germline V gives CDR1 MGHRA, CDR2 YSYEKL. Written as DNA, the CDR3 is TGCGCCAGCAGCCAAGAAGGCCCCCGGGGGAGGGCCTCGAACACCGGGGAGCTGTTTTTT. The encoded protein is CASSQEGPRGRASNTGELFF.

The V and J genes are TRBV27 and TRBJ1-2, with D perhaps TRBD1 (5 bases). With 5 bases removed from V and 8 bases from J, the gap between germline ends came to 33 bases. This CDR3 has 19 residues. Looked up from germline, CDR1 is MNHEY and CDR2 is SMNVEV (reference sequence). DNA of the CDR3: TGTGCCAGCAGTGGGGGTTCGGACAACCGAGCCCGGTCGCCTGGGGGCTACACCTTC. Protein: CASSGGSDNRARSPGGYTF.

This chain uses TRBV10-1 with TRBJ1-1; D ambiguous. This CDR3 has 14 residues. With 0 bases removed from V and 3 bases from J, the gap between germline ends came to 8 bases. Germline values: CDR1 WNHNN, CDR2 SYGVQD (reference sequence). The CDR3 nucleotides read TGCGCCAGCAGTGAGTCGATTTGGGACACTGAAGCTTTCTTT. It encodes CASSESIWDTEAFF.

This chain joins TRBV29-1 and TRBJ2-6; D is unclear. Germline loops: CDR1 SQVTM, CDR2 ANQGSEA. V lost 8 bases and J lost 2, with 10 bases in between. The CDR3 totals 13 residues. This chain's CDR3 is CSFREAGANVLTF. The CDR3 DNA sequence: TGCAGCTTTAGGGAAGCTGGGGCCAACGTCCTGACTTTC.

For this clone: Sequence at one end of the junction differs from germline and may be a read error. The chain has TRBV6-1 and TRBJ2-2, with TRBD2 as a possible D gene (5 bases). The length of the CDR3 is 16 residues. CDR1 and CDR2 from the germline V gene are MNHNS and SASEGT. CDR3 region: CASREAWGEGTGELFF. In DNA, the CDR3 is TGTGCCAGCAGAGAAGCTTGGGGAGAAGGGACCGGGGAGCTGTTTTTT.

The rearrangement links TRBV10-3 to TRBJ1-1; 7 positions match TRBD1. The germline V gene encodes CDR1 ENHRY and CDR2 SYGVKD. CDR3 length: 16 amino acids. The V and J ends lost 3 bases and 1 base, in that order; junction bases with no gene match: 8. The CDR3 loop reads CAISDGETGKNTEAFF. Here the CDR3 DNA reads TGTGCCATCAGTGATGGGGAGACAGGGAAGAACACTGAAGCTTTCTTT.

The chain recombines TRBV19 with TRBJ1-1, with TRBD1 as a possible D gene (5 bases). Trimming left V 7 bases short and J 12 bases short, with 18 bases between. Germline V lookup: CDR1 LNHDA, CDR2 SQIVND (reference sequence). The CDR3 contains 12 residues. The CDR3 region has the DNA TGTGCCAGTACCCCAGGGCGGACTGGGACTTTCTTT. This sequence encodes CASTPGRTGTFF.